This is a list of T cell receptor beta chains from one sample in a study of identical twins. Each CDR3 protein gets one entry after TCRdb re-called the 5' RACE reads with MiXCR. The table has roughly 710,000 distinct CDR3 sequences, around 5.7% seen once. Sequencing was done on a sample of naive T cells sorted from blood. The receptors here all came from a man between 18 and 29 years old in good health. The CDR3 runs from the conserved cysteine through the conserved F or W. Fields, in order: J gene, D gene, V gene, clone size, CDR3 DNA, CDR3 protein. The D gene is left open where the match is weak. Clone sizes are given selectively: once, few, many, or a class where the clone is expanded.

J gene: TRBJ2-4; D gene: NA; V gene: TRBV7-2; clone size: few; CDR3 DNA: TGTGCCAGCAGCTCAGCGGCCCGGAGCATTCAGTACTTC; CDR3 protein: CASSSAARSIQYF
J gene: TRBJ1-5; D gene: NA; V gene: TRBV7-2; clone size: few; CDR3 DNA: TGTGCCAGCCGCGGAGGGGGAAGCAATCAGCCCCAGCATTTT; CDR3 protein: CASRGGGSNQPQHF
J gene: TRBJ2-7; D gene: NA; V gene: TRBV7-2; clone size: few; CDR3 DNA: TGTGCCAGCAGCCCTAGGGGGGTTCGCGGGACACCTTACGAGCAGTACTTC; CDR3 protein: CASSPRGVRGTPYEQYF
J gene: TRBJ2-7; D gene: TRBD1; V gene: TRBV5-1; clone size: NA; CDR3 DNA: TGCGCCAGCAGCCCGGGACAGGTACCCTCCTACGAGCAGTACTTC; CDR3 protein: CASSPGQVPSYEQYF
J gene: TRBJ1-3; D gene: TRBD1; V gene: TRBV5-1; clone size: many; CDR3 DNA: TGCGCCAGCAGCCCCCGACAGGGGACAAGCTCTGGAAACACCATATATTTT; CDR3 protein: CASSPRQGTSSGNTIYF
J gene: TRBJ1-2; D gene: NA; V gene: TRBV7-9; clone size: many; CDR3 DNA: TGTGCCAGCAGCTTAGCCTATCAGGGATATGGCTACACCTTC; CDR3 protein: CASSLAYQGYGYTF
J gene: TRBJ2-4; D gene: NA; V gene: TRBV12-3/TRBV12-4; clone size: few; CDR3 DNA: TGTGCCAGCAGCCGCGGGACGGTAGCCAAAAACATTCAGTACTTC; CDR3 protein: CASSRGTVAKNIQYF
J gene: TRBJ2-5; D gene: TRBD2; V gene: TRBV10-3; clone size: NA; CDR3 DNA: TGTGCCATCAGTGCTGGACTAGCGGGAGGGAAGGGGGCAGAGACCCAGTACTTC; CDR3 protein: CAISAGLAGGKGAETQYF
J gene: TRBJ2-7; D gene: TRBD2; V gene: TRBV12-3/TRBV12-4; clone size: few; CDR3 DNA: TGTGCCAGCAGTTTAGGTACGGGACTAGCATCCTACGAGCAGTACTTC; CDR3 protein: CASSLGTGLASYEQYF
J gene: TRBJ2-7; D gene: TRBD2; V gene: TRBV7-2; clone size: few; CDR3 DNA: TGTGCCAGCAGCTTAGGTCCGGGGGGAGAGTACGAGCAGTACTTC; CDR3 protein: CASSLGPGGEYEQYF
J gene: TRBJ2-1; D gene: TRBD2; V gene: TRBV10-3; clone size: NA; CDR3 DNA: TGTGCCATCAGTGAGCGGACTAGCGGGAGTCCCCACAATGAGCAGTTCTTC; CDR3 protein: CAISERTSGSPHNEQFF
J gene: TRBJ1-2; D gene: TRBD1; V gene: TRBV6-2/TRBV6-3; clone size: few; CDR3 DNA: TGTGCCAGCAGTTACGCTTCCGGGACAGCCTATGGCTACACCTTC; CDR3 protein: CASSYASGTAYGYTF
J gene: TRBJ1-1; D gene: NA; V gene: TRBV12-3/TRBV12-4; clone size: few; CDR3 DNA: TGTGCCAGCAGTTTAGCCGCGGTGAACACTGAAGCTTTCTTT; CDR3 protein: CASSLAAVNTEAFF
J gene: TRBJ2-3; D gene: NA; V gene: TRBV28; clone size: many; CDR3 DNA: TGTGCCAGCTCGATAGGCACAGATACGCAGTATTTT; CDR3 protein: CASSIGTDTQYF
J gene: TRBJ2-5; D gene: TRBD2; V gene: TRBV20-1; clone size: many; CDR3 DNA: TGCAGTGCTAGTGGGGCCCTAGCGGGAGTTCACCAGTACTTC; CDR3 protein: CSASGALAGVHQYF
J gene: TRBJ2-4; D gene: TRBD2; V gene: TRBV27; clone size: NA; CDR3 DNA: TGTGCCAGCAGTTCTCTCCCGGGGGGGGTGGACATTCAGTACTTC; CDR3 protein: CASSSLPGGVDIQYF